This TCR beta chain was captured by sequencing in a study of blood T cell repertoires in COVID-19. Study-wide context: Sites in the United States, Italy and Spain provided acute and convalescent COVID-19 samples. The analysed material was cDNA or gDNA that came from T cells, B-cell-depleted T cells, or PBMCs.

Original processing notes: Estimation of nucleated cell counts was performed using reference gene primer amplification. Assay used: immunoSEQ multiplex PCR; TCRdb lists only in-frame clones, some missing. That table is the source of V, J and clone size, and D and trimming were worked out from the DNA. The data show approximately 90,000 clones, about 85% seen once. This clone was detected once. Germline CDR1 is SGHTA and CDR2 is FQGNSA. The CDR3 runs to 15 residues. Trimming pared 5 bases from V and 4 bases from J, leaving 17 bases between. The clonotype comes from a man between 50 and 59 years old with acute or convalescent COVID-19. Sequencing input: peripheral blood. The genes are TRBV7-2 and TRBJ2-5; possible D gene TRBD1, 6 bases. The CDR3 bases are TGTGCCAGCAGCCCCACCAAGGGGGTGGGAGAGACCCAGTACTTC. This sequence encodes CASSPTKGVGETQYF.